A selection of T cell receptor beta chains follows, all from one sample in a study of early T cells in non-severe SARS-CoV-2 infection. A single record per CDR3 protein comes from TCRdb applying MiXCR to the 5' RACE reads. The repertoire consists of almost 65,000 distinct CDR3 sequences, with just under 5% occurring once and the leading ten covering just under 5%. The sample consisted of whole blood. These receptors all come from an adult who was a healthcare worker with PCR-confirmed SARS-CoV-2 infection or an uninfected control (not recorded which). Both conserved end residues are part of each CDR3. D genes are given only for firm matches. Some rows mark clone size as missing; the rest say once, few, many or name a class of expanded clone.

clone size: NA
V gene: TRBV5-4
J gene: TRBJ1-1
D gene: NA
CDR3 DNA: TGTGCCAGCAGACAAGGGTCAAGGATGAACACTGAAGCTTTCTTT
CDR3 protein: CASRQGSRMNTEAFF

clone size: many
V gene: TRBV5-1
J gene: TRBJ2-6
D gene: NA
CDR3 DNA: TGCGCCAGCAGCTTGAGGGCGGGACCTTCTGGGGCCAACGTCCTGACTTTC
CDR3 protein: CASSLRAGPSGANVLTF

clone size: few
V gene: TRBV7-2
J gene: TRBJ1-1
D gene: NA
CDR3 DNA: TGTGCCAGCAGCAAAAACCAAATGAACACTGAAGCTTTCTTT
CDR3 protein: CASSKNQMNTEAFF

clone size: few
V gene: TRBV2
J gene: TRBJ2-5
D gene: NA
CDR3 DNA: TGTGCCAGCAGTAACTACCGGGACCCGGTACAAGAGACCCAGTACTTC
CDR3 protein: CASSNYRDPVQETQYF

clone size: many
V gene: TRBV29-1
J gene: TRBJ2-1
D gene: NA
CDR3 DNA: TGCAGCGTTGAACAGCCAAACAATGAGCAGTTCTTC
CDR3 protein: CSVEQPNNEQFF

clone size: few
V gene: TRBV27
J gene: TRBJ2-7
D gene: NA
CDR3 DNA: TGTGCCAGCAGTTTAACCCCTTTGCGGGAGCAGTACTTC
CDR3 protein: CASSLTPLREQYF

clone size: many
V gene: TRBV24-1
J gene: TRBJ2-1
D gene: NA
CDR3 DNA: TGTGCCACCACGGCCGGCAGGGGCGCGGATGAGCAGTTCTTC
CDR3 protein: CATTAGRGADEQFF

clone size: many
V gene: TRBV10-3
J gene: TRBJ2-7
D gene: NA
CDR3 DNA: TGTGCCATCCGGGGACGGTCCTACGAGCAGTACTTC
CDR3 protein: CAIRGRSYEQYF

clone size: NA
V gene: TRBV10-3
J gene: TRBJ2-3
D gene: NA
CDR3 DNA: TGTGCCATCAGTGAGGCCACACCCCGCACAGATACGCAGTATTTC
CDR3 protein: CAISEATPRTDTQYF

clone size: NA
V gene: TRBV10-1
J gene: TRBJ2-1
D gene: NA
CDR3 DNA: TGCGCCAGCAGTAGGCGGGACACGGCCTACAATGAGCAGTTCTTC
CDR3 protein: CASSRRDTAYNEQFF

clone size: NA
V gene: TRBV20-1
J gene: TRBJ1-1
D gene: NA
CDR3 DNA: TGCAGTGCTAGGGTTCCGTCCGAAGGTAACACTGAAGCTTTCTTT
CDR3 protein: CSARVPSEGNTEAFF

clone size: many
V gene: TRBV12-5
J gene: TRBJ2-3
D gene: NA
CDR3 DNA: TGTGCTAGTGGTTTGGTACCTGCGGGGCCAATCACAGATACGCAGTATTTT
CDR3 protein: CASGLVPAGPITDTQYF

clone size: NA
V gene: TRBV5-8
J gene: TRBJ2-1
D gene: TRBD2
CDR3 DNA: TGTGCCAGCAGCTTGTGGACTAGCGGCAATGAGCAGTTCTTC
CDR3 protein: CASSLWTSGNEQFF

clone size: NA
V gene: TRBV5-6
J gene: TRBJ2-5
D gene: NA
CDR3 DNA: TGTGCCAGCAGCTCCTCGGGCAGGGAAGAGACCCAGTACTTC
CDR3 protein: CASSSSGREETQYF

clone size: many
V gene: TRBV6-2/TRBV6-3
J gene: TRBJ2-1
D gene: NA
CDR3 DNA: TGTGCCAGCAGTTACTCGAGCACCCCCACGGCTAGCCGGCCCTACAATGAGCAGTTCTTC
CDR3 protein: CASSYSSTPTASRPYNEQFF

clone size: many
V gene: TRBV3-1
J gene: TRBJ2-2
D gene: NA
CDR3 DNA: TGTGCCAGCAGTCCCGGGACTGTAAACACCGGGGAGCTGTTTTTT
CDR3 protein: CASSPGTVNTGELFF

clone size: many
V gene: TRBV5-4
J gene: TRBJ1-5
D gene: NA
CDR3 DNA: TGTGCCAGCAGCTCCTCCCCGAATCAGCCCCAGCATTTT
CDR3 protein: CASSSSPNQPQHF

clone size: few
V gene: TRBV7-9
J gene: TRBJ1-1
D gene: NA
CDR3 DNA: TGTGCCAGCAGCCCCCCCTCCAGCACTGAAGCTTTCTTT
CDR3 protein: CASSPPSSTEAFF

clone size: NA
V gene: TRBV21-1
J gene: TRBJ2-1
D gene: NA
CDR3 DNA: TGTGCCAGCAGCAAAGTCGAAGTCGGAGGAGAGCAGTTCTTC
CDR3 protein: CASSKVEVGGEQFF

clone size: few
V gene: TRBV10-1
J gene: TRBJ2-7
D gene: NA
CDR3 DNA: TGCGCCAGCACGGGCCCGTTATACGAGCAGTACTTC
CDR3 protein: CASTGPLYEQYF

clone size: NA
V gene: TRBV20-1
J gene: TRBJ2-2
D gene: NA
CDR3 DNA: TGCAGTGCTAGAGTAGCAGGAGGGACCGGGGAGCTGTTTTTT
CDR3 protein: CSARVAGGTGELFF

clone size: many
V gene: TRBV20-1
J gene: TRBJ2-3
D gene: NA
CDR3 DNA: TGCAGTGCTTTTACAGAACCTAGCACAGATACGCAGTATTTT
CDR3 protein: CSAFTEPSTDTQYF

clone size: few
V gene: TRBV12-3/TRBV12-4
J gene: TRBJ1-3
D gene: NA
CDR3 DNA: TGTGCCAGCAGTCGCCCAACCTCAGGGGCTGGAAACACCATATATTTT
CDR3 protein: CASSRPTSGAGNTIYF

clone size: few
V gene: TRBV3-1
J gene: TRBJ1-6
D gene: NA
CDR3 DNA: TGTGCCAGCAGCCACCGGAGGGGCTCCTATAATTCACCCCTCCACTTT
CDR3 protein: CASSHRRGSYNSPLHF

clone size: many
V gene: TRBV5-1
J gene: TRBJ1-2
D gene: NA
CDR3 DNA: TGCGCCAGCAGCGCCAGCAGACGTGGCTACACCTTC
CDR3 protein: CASSASRRGYTF

clone size: NA
V gene: TRBV4-1
J gene: TRBJ2-3
D gene: TRBD2
CDR3 DNA: TGCGCCAGCAAAGCCGGGGGAGGGGGCACAGATACGCAGTATTTT
CDR3 protein: CASKAGGGGTDTQYF

clone size: NA
V gene: TRBV27
J gene: TRBJ1-5
D gene: TRBD1
CDR3 DNA: TGTGCCAGCAGTAGACAGGGTGGGGGTCAGCCCCAGCATTTT
CDR3 protein: CASSRQGGGQPQHF

clone size: few
V gene: TRBV9
J gene: TRBJ2-3
D gene: TRBD2
CDR3 DNA: TGTGCCAGCAGCGTAGGAGAGGGAGGGCCAGATACGCAGTATTTT
CDR3 protein: CASSVGEGGPDTQYF

clone size: many
V gene: TRBV12-3/TRBV12-4
J gene: TRBJ2-1
D gene: TRBD2
CDR3 DNA: TGTGCCAGCAGCTCCTCCGGGACTAGCGGGAGAAATGAGCAGTTCTTC
CDR3 protein: CASSSSGTSGRNEQFF

clone size: many
V gene: TRBV3-1
J gene: TRBJ2-3
D gene: TRBD1
CDR3 DNA: TGTGCCAGCAGCCAAGACAGGGGGCTTGATACGCAGTATTTT
CDR3 protein: CASSQDRGLDTQYF

clone size: NA
V gene: TRBV6-1
J gene: TRBJ1-1
D gene: TRBD1
CDR3 DNA: TGTGCCAGCATGGTTCCCGGACAGGGGACATTGAACACTGAAGCTTTCTTT
CDR3 protein: CASMVPGQGTLNTEAFF

clone size: many
V gene: TRBV7-2
J gene: TRBJ2-7
D gene: TRBD2
CDR3 DNA: TGTGCCAGCAGCTTAGTTCTAGCGGGAGGGCGGGAGCAGTACTTC
CDR3 protein: CASSLVLAGGREQYF

clone size: many
V gene: TRBV4-2
J gene: TRBJ1-2
D gene: NA
CDR3 DNA: TGTGCCAGCAGCCAAGAGGTCGACCAGCGGGTCTATGGCTACACCTTC
CDR3 protein: CASSQEVDQRVYGYTF

clone size: many
V gene: TRBV9
J gene: TRBJ1-3
D gene: NA
CDR3 DNA: TGTGCCAGCAGCGTAGCTGGGAGGACTGGAAACACCATATATTTT
CDR3 protein: CASSVAGRTGNTIYF

clone size: NA
V gene: TRBV29-1
J gene: TRBJ2-6
D gene: TRBD1
CDR3 DNA: TGCAGCGTCGCCGGGACAGCTCGATCTGGGGCCAACGTCCTGACTTTC
CDR3 protein: CSVAGTARSGANVLTF

clone size: many
V gene: TRBV18
J gene: TRBJ2-1
D gene: TRBD1
CDR3 DNA: TGTGCCAGCTCACAAGGATTAAGGACAGGGGGCTTTCTAGCGGGTTACAATGCGCAGTTCTTC
CDR3 protein: CASSQGLRTGGFLAGYNAQFF

clone size: many
V gene: TRBV6-2/TRBV6-3
J gene: TRBJ2-1
D gene: TRBD2
CDR3 DNA: TGTGCCAGCGGCGGGAGCTCTTTTGAGCAGTTCTTC
CDR3 protein: CASGGSSFEQFF